Shown below are 9 T cell receptor beta chains from a single sample sequenced in a study of blood T cell repertoires in COVID-19 (dated by TCRdb to the early 2020s). Library prep was done by the immunoSEQ multiplex PCR assay. What TCRdb holds here is the immuneACCESS table cut down to in-frame rearrangements. Part of the clones is not present; checked against another copy, under half of the missing clones reflect an unresolved V gene, and the others are unexplained. This sample gives 50,000 to 75,000 clones in total; nearly 95% of them show up just once. 4.6% of the sample goes to the ten largest clones. The material sequenced was peripheral blood. The source is a middle-aged man with active COVID-19.

This chain connects TRBV14 to TRBJ1-2; 8 nucleotides agree with TRBD1. Germline V gives CDR1 SGHDN, CDR2 FVKESK. V lost 4 bases, J lost 2 bases, and 3 bases stayed unmatched. This CDR3 region has 14 residues. Here the CDR3 DNA reads TGTGCCAGCAGCCGAAACAGGGGGAACTATGGCTACACCTTC. This translates into CASSRNRGNYGYTF.

The rearrangement links TRBV4-1 to TRBJ1-5; 8 bases are a match to TRBD1. Germline V CDR1 and CDR2: MGHRA, YSYEKL. The V gene end was trimmed by 0 bases and the J gene end by 3 bases; junction bases not matched to a gene: 4. The CDR3 length is 16 residues. CDR3 nucleotide sequence: TGCGCCAGCAGCCAAGACGGGACAGGCCACAATCAGCCCCAGCATTTT. It is translated as CASSQDGTGHNQPQHF.

The CDR3 coding sequence is TGTGCCAGCAGCGGGGGGGCCTCAACAGATACGCAGTATTTT. Its protein product is CASSGGASTDTQYF. This sequence joins TRBV6-4 and TRBJ2-3; 8 bases map to TRBD2. With V trimmed by 6 bases and J by 3 bases, 5 bases remained unmatched. The germline V gene encodes CDR1 MRHNA and CDR2 SNTAGT. The length of the CDR3 is 14 residues.

The J gene is TRBJ2-1, the V gene TRBV21-1; the table's D call, TRBD2, was not checked against the DNA. TRBV21-1 represents a pseudogene. This CDR3 is built from 12 residues. CDR3 residues: CAGTPSGNEQFF. The CDR3 DNA reads TGTGCCGGAACACCCTCGGGAAATGAGCAGTTCTTC.

This chain joins TRBV6-6 and TRBJ1-2, with D possibly matching TRBD1 (5 bases). There are 14 residues in the CDR3. V dropped 2 bases and J dropped 8 bases, with 15 bases sitting between them. Germline V gives CDR1 MNHNY, CDR2 SVGAGI (reference sequence). CDR3: CASSYEPGQGGYTF. Written as DNA, the CDR3 is TGTGCCAGCAGTTACGAGCCGGGTCAGGGCGGCTACACCTTC.

This chain connects TRBV2 to TRBJ1-1; TRBD1 aligns across 9 bases. V trimming: 6 bases; J trimming: 3 bases; junction bases outside the gene matches: 8. The CDR3 extends over 15 amino acids. CDR1 and CDR2 (germline): SNHLY, FYNNEI. CDR3 loop: CASRTAGQGYTEAFF. CDR3 in DNA: TGTGCCAGCAGAACCGCTGGACAGGGGTACACTGAAGCTTTCTTT.

V is TRBV3-1 (or the pseudogene TRBV3-2) and J is TRBJ2-1; TRBD2 aligns across 8 bases. V lost 4 bases and J lost 6; bases outside the gene matches: 23. The CDR3 has 20 residues. The germline CDR1 and CDR2 sequences are LGHDT and YNNKEL (reference sequence). The CDR3 DNA is TGTGCCAGCAGCCTATACTGGGGAGCAGCGGGGGAGGCCCCTAGCAATGAGCAGTTCTTC. Its translation is CASSLYWGAAGEAPSNEQFF.

This chain connects TRBV27 to TRBJ2-3; D may be TRBD2 (5 bases). Germline CDR1 MNHEY, CDR2 SMNVEV (reference sequence). Trimming took off 8 bases at V and 0 bases at J, with 15 bases between the two ends. CDR3 length: 15 amino acids. As DNA, the CDR3 is TGTGCCAGCTCCCCCGGGATGTTGAGCACAGATACGCAGTATTTT. Its translation: CASSPGMLSTDTQYF.

The J gene is TRBJ2-3, the V gene TRBV7-9; TRBD2 aligns across 7 bases. Germline CDR1 is SEHNR and CDR2 is FQNEAQ (reference sequence). The CDR3 has 16 residues. J lost 0 bases, V lost 5 bases, and 8 bases had no gene match. Here the CDR3 reads CASSPLGTNSTDTQYF. The CDR3 DNA is TGTGCCAGCAGCCCACTGGGGACTAATAGCACAGATACGCAGTATTTT.